Described below is a single T cell receptor (beta chain) sequence and its context. Antigen specificity is unknown. The data belong to a study of T cells after yellow fever vaccination. Study background: Any fraction with a low cell number was prepared using SMART-Seq v4 Ultra Low Input. Whole-study findings and limits: Clonotypes appearing in both CD4 and CD8 compartments existed, and their share was small. Most clones from primary vaccination were detected again post-booster (about 95% CD4, 70% to 90% CD8). By day 5 rather than day 15, the secondary response had peaked, though it was weaker.

TCRdb re-analysed the 5' RACE reads in MiXCR, keeping a single row per CDR3 protein. Here the sample spans nearly 300,000 distinct CDR3 sequences, less than 9.5% being singletons. This CDR3 has 14 residues. Unmatched junction bases numbered 8, after V lost 6 bases and J lost 8 bases. The chain links TRBV12-3 or TRBV12-4 to TRBJ2-3, with 10 bases lining up with TRBD1. The source of this sequence is a man between 18 and 29 years old who received the YFV17D yellow fever vaccine. Source: CD4+ T cells sorted from PBMCs, taken 5 days after the yellow fever booster vaccination. CDR3 sequence: CASSRQGAGVTQYF. CDR3 nucleotides: TGTGCCAGCAGCCGACAGGGGGCTGGAGTTACGCAGTATTTT.